This T cell receptor beta chain was retrieved from a study of T cell responses to AZD1222 COVID-19 vaccine. It was second doses at about 4 or about 12 weeks that were pooled. The CDR3 contains 16 residues. Deletions cut 3 bases from V and 1 base from J, with 15 bases between. The germline V gene has CDR1 MDHEN and CDR2 SYDVKM. A note on this clone: What it binds is unknown.

Broader study findings: Mostly white British, mostly female donors; authors suggested clonal diversity may be underestimated.

Only in-frame clones appear in the TCRdb table, and some are missing; sequencing was by immunoSEQ multiplex PCR. The sample holds 90,000 to 120,000 clones, around 90% seen once. The J gene is TRBJ1-1, the V gene TRBV28, with D possibly matching TRBD1 (6 bases). Sequencing was performed on peripheral blood, taken 28 days after the second AZD1222 dose. This receptor was taken from an adult who received the AZD1222 COVID-19 vaccine. The CDR3 reads CASSFQQGGANTEAFF. The CDR3 bases are TGTGCCAGCAGTTTCCAACAGGGAGGTGCGAACACTGAAGCTTTCTTT.